A selection of T cell receptor beta chains follows, all from one sample in a study of beta chain features in type 1 diabetes. Profiled with immunoSEQ multiplex PCR; TCRdb holds only in-frame clones, not every one. The table shows about 280,000 clones, with 15% occurring only once. The material sequenced was naive CD4+ T cells from blood. The receptors were gathered from a man between 18 and 35 years old with type 1 diabetes. Both conserved end residues are part of each CDR3. Each record gives: CDR3 protein, V gene, D gene, J gene. A D gene is named only where the DNA matches it firmly.

CDR3: CASSQDQTSGRSSYNEQFF
V: TRBV14
D: TRBD2
J: TRBJ2-1

CDR3: CSVLQGYSYNEQFF
V: TRBV29-1
D: .
J: TRBJ2-1

CDR3: CASSFGGTETQYF
V: TRBV6-5
D: .
J: TRBJ2-5

CDR3: CASSLPRTGSTDTQYF
V: TRBV28
D: TRBD1
J: TRBJ2-3

CDR3: CASSQASSGGAREQFF
V: TRBV4-3
D: TRBD2
J: TRBJ2-1

CDR3: CSARDRASQYF
V: TRBV20-1
D: .
J: TRBJ2-7

CDR3: CASSIGQGGTDTQYF
V: TRBV7-9
D: TRBD1
J: TRBJ2-3

CDR3: CASSKGEVPEQFF
V: TRBV2
D: .
J: TRBJ2-1

CDR3: CASSSFYGYTF
V: TRBV28
D: .
J: TRBJ1-2

CDR3: CASSLEGTSGDYEQYF
V: TRBV7-2
D: TRBD2
J: TRBJ2-7

CDR3: CSVKQGARSLVTEAFF
V: TRBV29-1
D: TRBD1
J: TRBJ1-1

CDR3: CASSPRLAGGPFDEQFF
V: TRBV7-9
D: TRBD2
J: TRBJ2-1

CDR3: CASSAREAYEQYF
V: TRBV9
D: .
J: TRBJ2-7

CDR3: CASSQDSVAGEVFSYYYEQYF
V: TRBV4-2
D: TRBD2
J: TRBJ2-7

CDR3: CAWNADRVDTQYF
V: TRBV30
D: .
J: TRBJ2-3

CDR3: CAWRAREGLTDTQYF
V: TRBV30
D: TRBD2
J: TRBJ2-3

CDR3: CASRPGLRLLGEQYF
V: TRBV28
D: .
J: TRBJ2-7

CDR3: CASSLGRGVNNEQFF
V: TRBV5-1
D: TRBD2
J: TRBJ2-1

CDR3: CASSEAGTGSYEQYF
V: TRBV6-1
D: TRBD1
J: TRBJ2-7

CDR3: CASGGGSGANVLTF
V: TRBV11-2
D: TRBD2
J: TRBJ2-6

CDR3: CASSERRRTSGQPQHF
V: TRBV6-1
D: .
J: TRBJ1-5